Listed here are 19 T cell receptor beta chains from one sample, sequenced in a study of blood T cell repertoires in COVID-19. The assay was immunoSEQ multiplex PCR, and TCRdb's table has in-frame clones only and misses some. This table holds around 250,000 clones, roughly nine tenths found once. The sequencing input was PBMCs or T cells enriched from blood (not recorded which). These receptor sequences come from a human donor in a cohort exposed to, infected with or recovered from COVID-19 (not recorded which). The donor label of this sample is uncertain.

The gene calls are TRBV24-1 and TRBJ1-2, with D hard to call. V dropped 4 bases and J dropped 4 bases, with 9 bases sitting between them. Germline assignment: CDR1 KGHDR and CDR2 SFDVKD. This CDR3 spans 13 amino acids. CDR3 in amino acids: CATSDPTLYGYTF. CDR3 bases: TGTGCCACCAGTGACCCGACACTCTATGGCTACACCTTC.

The V call is TRBV7-2, the J call TRBJ2-1; 13 bases are a match to TRBD2. Losses at the gene ends were 5 bases for V and 3 bases for J; bases not matched to a gene: 10. This CDR3 spans 18 amino acids. Germline loops: CDR1 SGHTA, CDR2 FQGNSA. CDR3 loop: CASSLRGLAGTFYNEQFF. CDR3 DNA: TGTGCCAGCAGCCTTCGGGGACTAGCGGGGACTTTCTACAATGAGCAGTTCTTC. The complete variable domain, with remaining parts taken from reference TRBV7-2 and TRBJ2-1, reads GAGVSQSPSNKVTEKGKDVELRCDPISGHTALYWYRQSLGQGLEFLIYFQGNSAPDKSGLPSDRFSAERTGGSVSTLTIQRTQQEDSAVYLCASSLRGLAGTFYNEQFFGPGTRLTVL.

This sequence joins TRBV30 and TRBJ2-7; D is perhaps TRBD2 (6 bases). This CDR3 is built from 13 residues. Germline CDR1 reads GTSNPN; CDR2 reads SVGIG (reference sequence). The V and J ends lost 7 bases and 9 bases respectively, with 22 bases between them. CDR3 amino acids: CASTPRDGTPQYF. The CDR3 DNA is TGTGCCTCCACCCCCCGGGACGGGACTCCGCAGTACTTC.

A few counts support this clone. The chain recombines TRBV5-1 with TRBJ2-2; 12 bases line up with TRBD2. The CDR3 has 20 residues. V shed 2 bases, J shed 1 base, and the junction held 12 bases outside the gene matches. Germline V gene lookup returns CDR1 SGHRS and CDR2 YFSETQ. As DNA, the CDR3 is TGCGCCAGCAGCTTCCTCCCGACTAGCGGGGGCATAATGAACACCGGGGAGCTGTTTTTT. Translation: CASSFLPTSGGIMNTGELFF.

The chain couples TRBV29-1 to TRBJ1-1, with TRBD1 matching over 8 bases. The germline V gene encodes CDR1 SQVTM and CDR2 ANQGSEA. This CDR3 region has 13 residues. V was pared by 3 bases and J by 10 bases, with 10 bases of the junction left unmatched. CDR3 nucleotide sequence: TGCAGCGTTGAGTCATTCAGGGGGCTAGGAGCTTTCTTT. It yields the protein CSVESFRGLGAFF.

The sample holds one count of this clone. The genes are TRBV9 and TRBJ2-4; 7 bases agree with TRBD1. The CDR3 spans 13 residues. Germline CDR1 reads SGDLS; CDR2 reads YYNGEE. The trim removed 4 bases at V and 7 bases at J, leaving 5 bases unmatched. DNA of the CDR3: TGTGCCAGCAGCCCTGGACAGGCTAACATTCAGTACTTC. Translated, it gives CASSPGQANIQYF.

This sequence joins TRBV6-5 and TRBJ2-3; 11 bases fit TRBD2. The CDR3 consists of 14 residues. Germline lookup yields CDR1 MNHEY and CDR2 SVGAGI. The V segment lost 7 bases and the J segment 2 bases; nucleotides outside the gene matches: 2. The CDR3 protein is CASKLAGVTDTQYF. CDR3 coding DNA: TGTGCCAGCAAACTAGCGGGGGTCACAGATACGCAGTATTTT.

The chain uses TRBV4-2 and TRBJ1-2, with 11 nucleotides matching TRBD1. Germline CDR1 reads LGHNA; CDR2 reads YNFKEQ. J was trimmed by 3 bases and V by 4 bases; bases with no gene match: 7. This CDR3 is 16 amino acids long. The CDR3 protein is CASSPGQGAVDYGYTF. CDR3 nucleotide sequence: TGTGCCAGCAGCCCCGGACAGGGGGCGGTAGACTATGGCTACACCTTC.

The chain joins TRBV11-3 to TRBJ1-6, with a weak D call TRBD1 (5 bases). Per germline, CDR1 SGHNT and CDR2 YENEEA. V lost 7 bases and J lost 0, with 16 bases in between. The CDR3 covers 17 residues. This CDR3 reads CASITRQFSSYNSPLHF. DNA for the CDR3: TGTGCCAGCATCACCAGACAGTTCAGCTCCTATAATTCACCCCTCCACTTT.

This clone appeared once. The V and J genes are TRBV2 and TRBJ1-2; tentatively, D is TRBD1 (5 bases). Trimming took off 2 bases at V and 4 bases at J, with 17 bases between the two ends. In germline, CDR1 is SNHLY, CDR2 FYNNEI. The CDR3 contains 16 residues. The CDR3 sequence: CASSESAPGMGYGYTF. Here the CDR3 DNA reads TGTGCCAGCAGTGAAAGTGCCCCAGGGATGGGCTATGGCTACACCTTC.

This rearrangement joins TRBV5-1 to TRBJ2-1; 8 bases match TRBD1. Germline V lookup: CDR1 SGHRS, CDR2 YFSETQ. The junction had 7 bases not matched to a gene; V was cut back by 5 bases and J by 12 bases. The CDR3 consists of 12 residues. CDR3 region: CASRIGQGRQFF. The CDR3 bases are TGCGCCAGCAGGATCGGACAGGGCAGGCAGTTCTTC.

DNA of the CDR3: TGTGCCAGTGGAGACAGGGACTTTGGGGCAGATACGCAGTATTTT. Its translation: CASGDRDFGADTQYF. This rearrangement joins TRBV19 to TRBJ2-3; a weak D match, TRBD1 (7 bases). CDR1 is LNHDA and CDR2 is SQIVND in the germline V gene (reference sequence). The ends were cut back, 8 bases at V and 4 bases at J, with 19 bases in the middle. The CDR3 loop spans 15 amino acids.

The chain employs TRBV5-6 and TRBJ1-1; 10 bases agree with TRBD1. Germline V gene lookup returns CDR1 SGHDT and CDR2 YYEEEE. The V and J ends lost 4 bases and 4 bases, in that order; junction bases with no gene match: 10. The CDR3 consists of 16 residues. CDR3 nucleotide sequence: TGTGCCAGCAGCCCGGGACAGGGGATACCGACCACTGAAGCTTTCTTT. Protein sequence: CASSPGQGIPTTEAFF.

The rearrangement links TRBV7-3 to TRBJ2-7; 8 bases align to TRBD2. V lost 5 bases to trimming and J lost 3 bases; unmatched junction nucleotides: 12. Germline CDR1 is SGHTA and CDR2 is FQGTGA. The CDR3 spans 16 residues. CDR3 in amino acids: CASSPQSGTSLYEQYF. In DNA, the CDR3 is TGTGCCAGCAGCCCCCAGAGCGGGACTAGTCTCTACGAGCAGTACTTC.

The V gene is TRBV5-1, the J gene TRBJ1-2, with TRBD1 matching 7 bases. With V trimmed by 0 bases and J by 6 bases, 5 bases remained unmatched. The CDR3 length is 14 residues. Germline V gene data show CDR1 as SGHRS and CDR2 as YFSETQ. CDR3: CASSLEGRGDGYTF. DNA of the CDR3: TGCGCCAGCAGCTTGGAAGGCAGGGGGGATGGCTACACCTTC.

The V call is TRBV19, the J call TRBJ2-7; possibly TRBD2 for D (6 bases). With 1 base removed from V and 4 bases from J, the gap between germline ends came to 14 bases. There are 15 residues in the CDR3. The germline V gene encodes CDR1 LNHDA and CDR2 SQIVND (reference sequence). The CDR3: CASSIAPRGNYEQYF. The CDR3 nucleotides read TGTGCCAGTAGTATAGCCCCGCGGGGAAATTACGAGCAGTACTTC.

The chain joins TRBV29-1 to TRBJ1-2; D might be TRBD1 (5 bases). CDR3 size: 13 residues. Germline CDR1 SQVTM, CDR2 ANQGSEA. Trimming shortened V by 3 bases and J by 6 bases, and 14 bases separated the two germline ends. In nucleotides, the CDR3 is TGCAGCGTTGAGTACAGGCTAGGGAATGGCTACACCTTC. It specifies CSVEYRLGNGYTF.

The chain recombines TRBV7-9 with TRBJ1-2; 9 positions match TRBD1. The CDR3 is 15 residues long. J lost 5 bases, V lost 5 bases, and 9 bases had no gene match. Per germline, CDR1 SEHNR and CDR2 FQNEAQ (reference sequence). CDR3 sequence: CASSQHRGREYGYTF. The CDR3 DNA reads as TGTGCCAGCAGCCAGCACAGGGGGCGCGAATATGGCTACACCTTC.

The V call is TRBV5-1, the J call TRBJ1-1, with TRBD1 as a possible D gene (6 bases). V was pared by 7 bases and J by 0 bases, with 19 bases between. The V gene's germline CDR1 is SGHRS and CDR2 YFSETQ. There are 16 residues in the CDR3. The CDR3 coding sequence is TGCGCCAGCCATCCGGGGGGCCTCTCGTTGAACACTGAAGCTTTCTTT. The encoded protein is CASHPGGLSLNTEAFF.